The T cell receptor beta chain under discussion was sequenced for a study of CD8+ T cells in alopecia areata (dated by TCRdb to 2016 to 2018). Describing the broader study: To study T cell clonal expansion in alopecia areata, the researchers applied high-throughput TCRbeta sequencing to both the C3H/HeJ mouse model and human patients. Scalp tissue and sorted CD4+ and CD8+ peripheral blood T cells from patchy and totalis/universalis alopecia areata patients and from healthy controls were covered by human TCRbeta sequencing. Scalp clonality was compared among normal scalp (n=4), patchy alopecia areata scalp (n=8), and alopecia totalis/universalis scalp (n=8). The RNA source kit depended on sample type: the PAXgene miRNA kit for fixed scalp, the miRNeasy kit for PBMCs, and the RNeasy kit for mouse skin. TCRbeta CDR3 regions were amplified by immunoSEQ multiplex PCR using 35 Vbeta forward and 13 Jbeta reverse primers.

Library preparation was by the immunoSEQ multiplex PCR assay. RNA was extracted from all samples and reverse transcribed into cDNA, which served as template for TCR sequencing. First-strand cDNA was synthesized using SuperScript III with a 2:1 mix of oligo-dT and random hexamers. Amplification bias was assessed with a synthetic immune receptor repertoire, and residual bias was removed computationally. The study's own analysis went as follows. Raw reads were preprocessed for error removal, and CDR3 was defined according to IMGT conventions as running from the conserved cysteine to phenylalanine. To get clonality, Shannon entropy was normalized by log2 of the number of productive unique TCRs and the result was subtracted from 1. Scalp TCRbeta sequences were cross-referenced with sorted blood CD4 and CD8 repertoires so that the CD4 or CD8 identity of scalp clones could be inferred. The table comes from immuneACCESS by way of TCRdb, which keeps in-frame sequences with V and J called. Part of the clones is missing from these tables; in studies checked, under half for an unresolved V gene and the rest for unknown reasons. V and J calls and clone size are as listed in that table; D and trimming were resolved from the DNA. In this sample the table shows some 200,000 clones, just over 55% of which occur a single time. Approximately 4.9% of the sample is in the top ten clones.

What the work shows at the level of the full study, not this receptor alone: Unlike mouse skin, where gammadelta T cells dominate, normal human skin contains resident alphabeta T cells that get sequenced too, which complicates analysis of the scalp TCR repertoire. Shared TCR sequences between patients were less evident than in mice, which may be partly attributable to HLA diversity in the patient population. Compared with normal scalp, lesional scalp had higher clonality and more expanded CD8+ clones, particularly in alopecia totalis/universalis, a pattern that suggests antigenic drive.

PBMCs were separated by density centrifugation and stained for CD3, CD4 and CD8, after which CD4+ and CD8+ T cells were sorted on a FACSAria. Scalp biopsies and blood samples were provided by unaffected controls. From cysteine to phenylalanine, the CDR3 is 14 amino acids long. Here the CDR3 DNA is all that survives: 42 bases in frame from base 1. Via the germline V gene (reference sequence), CDR1 is LNHNV and CDR2 YYDKDF. Trimming removed 0 bases from V and 2 bases from J, leaving 7 bases between the germline ends. Concerning this clone: Which antigen it targets is not known. There are no base qualities to consult, and no much larger clone falls within one base.

Sequenced material: CD8+ T cells sorted from blood. The sequence came from a human donor in good health. The rearranged chain carries TRBV15 and TRBJ1-1, and TRBD1 may be the D gene, going by 5 matching bases. The DNA sequence is TGTGCCACCAGCAGAGATCAGGGAAACACTGAAGCTTTCTTT. It translates as CATSRDQGNTEAFF.